The 20 T cell receptor beta chains below were found in one sample sequenced in a study of cytomegalovirus exposure and HLA in healthy donors. The study ran its PCR with 60 Vbeta and 13 Jbeta primers. Libraries were prepared by immunoSEQ multiplex PCR; TCRdb keeps only in-frame clonotypes and omits some of them. Among some 130,000 clones listed, around 75% were seen once. Sequencing was performed on PBMCs. These receptors originate from a man in his forties in good health and CMV-seronegative.

This chain links TRBV4-3 with TRBJ2-7; 10 nucleotides match TRBD1. Trimming removed 4 bases from V and 1 base from J; junction bases left unmatched: 1. Germline-derived CDR1 and CDR2 are LGHNA and YSLEER. The CDR3 contains 14 residues. The CDR3, as DNA: TGCGCCAGCAGCCCGGGACAGGGGTCCTACGAGCAGTACTTC. As protein: CASSPGQGSYEQYF.

V usage is TRBV5-1 and J usage is TRBJ2-1; tentative D call: TRBD1 (5 bases). Trimming pared 1 base from V and 5 bases from J, leaving 13 bases between. The CDR3 is 15 residues long. Looked up from germline, CDR1 is SGHRS and CDR2 is YFSETQ. The CDR3 DNA reads as TGCGCCAGCAGCTTGATCAGGGCTCGCAACAATGAGCAGTTCTTC. Protein sequence: CASSLIRARNNEQFF.

This clone was counted a single time. The chain is built from TRBV6-1 and TRBJ1-1; D gene uncertain. The germline V gene has CDR1 MNHNS and CDR2 SASEGT. The CDR3 runs to 15 residues. V shed 5 bases and J shed 2 bases, with 15 bases lying between them. CDR3 loop: CASSSNSVINTEAFF. The DNA of the CDR3 is TGTGCCAGCAGTTCGAACTCGGTCATTAACACTGAAGCTTTCTTT.

The V gene is TRBV29-1, the J gene TRBJ1-2, with D uncertain. The CDR3 loop spans 11 amino acids. Germline CDR1 SQVTM, CDR2 ANQGSEA. Trimming stripped 3 bases from V and 6 bases from J, with 8 bases between. DNA of the CDR3: TGCAGCGTTGAGCGAGAAAATGGCTACACCTTC. Translating it yields CSVERENGYTF.

The rearrangement joins TRBV7-3 to TRBJ2-5; TRBD1 matches at 8 bases. The CDR3 has 16 residues. The germline V gene encodes CDR1 SGHTA and CDR2 FQGTGA. Trimming removed 0 bases from V and 4 bases from J; junction bases left unmatched: 7. CDR3 sequence (DNA): TGTGCCAGCAGCTTAACGGACGGACAGGGACGAGAGACCCAGTACTTC. This gives the protein CASSLTDGQGRETQYF.

This clone was counted between two and nine times. This sequence joins TRBV10-3 and TRBJ2-7; 9 bases are shared with TRBD2. In germline, CDR1 is ENHRY, CDR2 SYGVKD. The CDR3 consists of 17 residues. Trimming cost V 0 bases and J 0 bases; bases outside gene matches: 6. The CDR3 region is CAISESLAGDRSYEQYF. Here the CDR3 DNA reads TGTGCCATCAGTGAGTCATTAGCGGGGGACCGCTCCTACGAGCAGTACTTC.

This clone has a single count. The rearrangement links TRBV7-9 to TRBJ2-1; D call uncertain. Germline CDR1 is SEHNR and CDR2 is FQNEAQ (reference sequence). The CDR3 is made up of 17 amino acids. The V end was cut by 2 bases, the J end by 3 bases, with 17 bases between. The CDR3 nucleotides are TGTGCCAGCAGCTTAATTGCAGGTGCCCCGTTCTACAATGAGCAGTTCTTC. Amino acid sequence: CASSLIAGAPFYNEQFF.

The V and J genes are TRBV28 and TRBJ2-3, with a possible D match to TRBD1 (5 bases). The CDR3 covers 12 residues. Germline CDR1 reads MDHEN; CDR2 reads SYDVKM. Trimming stripped 5 bases from V and 6 bases from J, with 9 bases between. This chain's CDR3 is CASSGAGDTQYF. The CDR3 nucleotides are TGTGCCAGCAGTGGGGCCGGGGATACGCAGTATTTT.

The CDR3 nucleotides read TGTGCCAGCAGTCCCGGGACAACGAACACCGGGGAGCTGTTTTTT. It encodes CASSPGTTNTGELFF. This rearrangement joins TRBV6-5 to TRBJ2-2; the D gene is possibly TRBD1 (6 bases). V lost 5 bases and J lost 0, with 10 bases in between. This CDR3 spans 15 amino acids. From germline, CDR1 is MNHEY and CDR2 SVGAGI.

V usage is TRBV28 and J usage is TRBJ2-3, with D hard to call. The V gene lost 6 bases and the J gene lost 8 bases, with 12 bases spanning the gap. This CDR3 has 12 residues. Germline CDR1 MDHEN, CDR2 SYDVKM. The CDR3 spells CASRVVTGTQYF. CDR3 bases: TGTGCCAGCAGGGTGGTAACGGGTACGCAGTATTTT. The entire variable domain, with the rest obtained from reference TRBV28 and TRBJ2-3, is as follows: DVKVTQSSRYLVKRTGEKVFLECVQDMDHENMFWYRQDPGLGLRLIYFSYDVKMKEKGDIPEGYSVSREKKERFSLILESASTNQTSMYLCASRVVTGTQYFGPGTRLTVL.

V gene TRBV6-5 combines with J gene TRBJ2-3, with D perhaps TRBD1 (6 bases). The CDR3 covers 14 residues. Trimming left V 5 bases short and J 11 bases short, with 20 bases between. Germline V lookup: CDR1 MNHEY, CDR2 SVGAGI. The CDR3 region has the DNA TGTGCCAGCAGTGTCCGGGACACAACCCTTAGGCAGTATTTT. It codes for CASSVRDTTLRQYF.

The chain has TRBV6-1 and TRBJ2-7; 8 bases line up with TRBD2. The germline V gene encodes CDR1 MNHNS and CDR2 SASEGT. The CDR3 spans 13 residues. V dropped 6 bases and J dropped 2; count of bases not matched to a gene: 3. CDR3 nucleotides: TGTGCCAGCAGGGGACTAGTTACCTACGAGCAGTACTTC. Amino acids: CASRGLVTYEQYF.

The chain combines TRBV6-1 with TRBJ1-5; D may be TRBD1 (5 bases). V was pared by 1 base and J by 3 bases, with 7 bases between. Per germline, CDR1 MNHNS and CDR2 SASEGT. This CDR3 region has 14 residues. This CDR3 is CASSEGQPNQPQHF. CDR3 coding DNA: TGTGCCAGCAGTGAAGGACAGCCCAATCAGCCCCAGCATTTT.

CDR3 sequence (DNA): TGTGCCACCAGCATAGGACAGAACACTGAAGCTTTCTTT. Its translation: CATSIGQNTEAFF. The rearrangement joins TRBV15 to TRBJ1-1, with D possibly matching TRBD1 (5 bases). Trimming shortened V by 4 bases and J by 1 base, and 7 bases separated the two germline ends. The CDR3 has 13 residues. CDR1 is LNHNV, CDR2 YYDKDF, per germline (reference sequence).

The rearrangement joins TRBV30 to TRBJ2-1; perhaps TRBD1 as D (5 bases). The germline gives CDR1 GTSNPN, CDR2 SVGIG (reference sequence). The V gene lost 2 bases and the J gene lost 9 bases, with 14 bases spanning the gap. The CDR3 is made up of 13 amino acids. CDR3 in amino acids: CAWSSGQGGEQFF. The CDR3 region has the DNA TGTGCCTGGAGTTCAGGGCAGGGTGGTGAGCAGTTCTTC.

This clone was seen only once. This chain's CDR3 is CASSVAAGGLYEQYF. Written as DNA, the CDR3 is TGTGCCAGCAGCGTAGCGGCGGGGGGCCTTTACGAGCAGTACTTC. The chain is built from TRBV9 and TRBJ2-7; 8 positions agree with TRBD2. The CDR3 has 15 amino acids. Per germline, CDR1 SGDLS and CDR2 YYNGEE. V was pared by 0 bases and J by 4 bases, with 6 bases of the junction left unmatched.

The chain joins TRBV5-1 to TRBJ2-3; TRBD1 agrees at 7 bases. The germline CDR1 and CDR2 sequences are SGHRS and YFSETQ. CDR3 length equals 16 residues. After removal of 0 bases from V and 3 bases from J, the junction contained 7 bases not matched to a gene. This chain's CDR3 is CASSLDPPRGTDTQYF. As DNA, the CDR3 is TGCGCCAGCAGCTTGGACCCGCCCAGGGGGACAGATACGCAGTATTTT.

The chain links TRBV5-8 to TRBJ1-1; maybe TRBD1 (6 bases). The CDR3 totals 15 residues. V lost 4 bases to trimming and J lost 1 base, with 14 bases between them. The germline CDR1 and CDR2 sequences are SGHTS and YDEGEE. The CDR3 region is CASSTRDTSNTEAFF. The CDR3 nucleotides read TGTGCCAGCAGCACAAGGGACACCTCGAACACTGAAGCTTTCTTT.

This clone was observed a handful of times. CDR3 in amino acids: CASSPRQGGEQYF. For the CDR3, the DNA is TGTGCCAGCAGCCCGAGACAGGGTGGCGAGCAGTACTTC. V usage is TRBV7-2 and J usage is TRBJ2-7, with 7 bases lining up with TRBD1. The CDR3 contains 13 residues. CDR1 and CDR2 (germline): SGHTA, FQGNSA. The J segment lost 6 bases and the V segment lost 5 bases, leaving 7 bases of the junction unmatched.

The chain recombines TRBV27 with TRBJ1-5; D is uncertain. Germline CDR1 and CDR2: MNHEY and SMNVEV (reference sequence). The ends were cut back, 5 bases at V and 0 bases at J, with 8 bases in the middle. This CDR3 spans 14 amino acids. The CDR3 DNA follows: TGTGCCAGCAGTCCAAGAGATAGCAATCAGCCCCAGCATTTT. Residues: CASSPRDSNQPQHF.